Listed below are T cell receptor beta chains from one sample, sequenced in a study of blood T cell repertoires in COVID-19. Assay used: immunoSEQ multiplex PCR; TCRdb lists only in-frame clones, some missing. The sample contains a few hundred thousand clones, approximately 84% of which appear only once. Specimen: PBMCs or T cells enriched from blood (not recorded which). The receptor set was obtained from a woman aged 50 to 65 who had been exposed to COVID-19. Both conserved end residues are part of each CDR3. Fields, in order: CDR3 length, J gene, clone size, V gene, CDR3 protein. The size field is filled for only some rows; it gives once, few, many or a size class.

14 TRBJ1-1 - TRBV5-1 CASSIGQTNTEAFF
13 TRBJ2-1 once TRBV7-9 CASSLDSPNEQFF
18 TRBJ2-1 - TRBV27 CASSLTLPRGDLTTEQFF
18 TRBJ1-4 - TRBV5-6 CASSLHGGIIRSNEKLFF
15 TRBJ2-3 - TRBV11-2 CASSPGQGSTDTQYF
11 TRBJ2-7 - TRBV20-1 CSARNGYEQYF
11 TRBJ1-1 - TRBV6-5 CISKRGTEAFF
12 TRBJ2-7 - TRBV6-5 CASRNRVGEQYF
15 TRBJ2-2 - TRBV5-4 CASSRELANTGELFF
16 TRBJ2-4 - TRBV5-5 CASSLEAGLAKNIQYF
13 TRBJ2-7 - TRBV12-3/TRBV12-4 CASTPDRSYEQYF
14 TRBJ2-7 - TRBV11-2 CASSLDNGVGEQYF
13 TRBJ1-5 - TRBV29-1 CSVADSSSQPQHF
15 TRBJ2-2 - TRBV5-6 CASSSGTGVLGELFF
17 TRBJ2-7 - TRBV12-2 CASRLKVSSVRGAEQYF
15 TRBJ1-1 - TRBV28 CAIDGIDQGSTEAFF
15 TRBJ2-1 - TRBV5-4 CASSFGTSAGNEQFF
14 TRBJ1-1 - TRBV3-1/TRBV3-2 CASSQAWLNTEAFF
15 TRBJ1-6 - TRBV7-9 CASSSPGLGFSPLHF
13 TRBJ1-2 once TRBV5-1 CASSVGQGSGYTF
16 TRBJ1-1 - TRBV4-1 CASSGSNRGTELGAFF
13 TRBJ1-2 - TRBV2 CASSVTGLGGYTF
12 TRBJ1-2 - TRBV10-2 CASLGGGSGYTF
15 TRBJ2-3 - TRBV7-8 CASSTRQGLTDTQYF
14 TRBJ1-6 - TRBV19 CASSIAPRGSPLHF
14 TRBJ1-1 - TRBV2 CATGDSHLNTEAFF
18 TRBJ2-4 - TRBV2 CASGFGTSGGIAKNIQYF
14 TRBJ1-2 once TRBV5-1 CASSSVTGQEGYTF
14 TRBJ2-5 once TRBV5-1 CASSRGSYQETQYF
14 TRBJ2-5 - TRBV7-3 CASSLSGGQETQYF
13 TRBJ1-1 few TRBV6-5 CASRIQRYTEAFF
13 TRBJ2-5 - TRBV2 CASTGRTDGTQYF
15 TRBJ2-6 - TRBV5-5 CASSLAGSGANVLTF
16 TRBJ2-6 - TRBV2 CASSVPQGAGANVLTF
14 TRBJ1-6 - TRBV5-8 CAATSARGNSPLHF
15 TRBJ1-4 once TRBV2 CASSEAGGWREKLFF
18 TRBJ1-6 - TRBV18 CASSPLRQGVTYLSPLHF
14 TRBJ2-5 - TRBV2 CASSERRGGETQYF
14 TRBJ2-3 - TRBV7-9 CASSLEGGADTQYF
15 TRBJ2-7 - TRBV14 CASSQEGSGIYEQYF
16 TRBJ2-2 - TRBV5-6 CASRPLDRGGTGELFF
16 TRBJ2-5 - TRBV7-3 CASSPKGGLGAETQYF
17 TRBJ2-3 - TRBV3-1/TRBV3-2 CASSQAQLAGGTDTQYF
14 TRBJ2-7 - TRBV7-2 CASSFDSSRKEQYF
18 TRBJ1-3 - TRBV5-4 CASSLAYGTRGGGHTIYF
13 TRBJ1-1 - TRBV12-3/TRBV12-4 CASSVQGITEAFF
16 TRBJ1-4 few TRBV11-2 CASSLPLRHPSRELFF
12 TRBJ1-2 - TRBV19 CASSMQGQGYTF
15 TRBJ2-2 - TRBV7-6 CASSLDRGIAGELFF
12 TRBJ1-1 - TRBV11-3 CASSVGDTEAFF